Below are 20 T cell receptor beta chains sequenced from a single sample in a study of shared clonotypes between healthy human individuals. Data came from immunoSEQ multiplex PCR; TCRdb stores just in-frame clones and leaves some out. The sample shows about 2.2 million clones, about 93% of them seen only once. Naivety among CD8 cells was defined by CD45RO negativity and positive CCR7 selection, thereby excluding terminally differentiated effector memory CD45RA+ cells. Sequencing was performed on naive CD8+ T cells from PBMCs. Receptor source: a man aged 18-30 years in good health. Some clones in this sample may be carry-over from other donors' samples.

The chain recombines TRBV7-9 with TRBJ2-3; 10 nucleotides agree with TRBD1. This CDR3 has 14 residues. With V trimmed by 5 bases and J by 5 bases, 4 bases remained unmatched. In germline, CDR1 is SEHNR, CDR2 FQNEAQ (reference sequence). This CDR3 reads CASSLTGGRDTQYF. In DNA, the CDR3 is TGTGCCAGCAGCCTGACAGGGGGCAGAGATACGCAGTATTTT.

The V call is TRBV5-6, the J call TRBJ2-7, with D possibly matching TRBD1 (5 bases). Trimming took off 3 bases at V and 1 base at J, with 8 bases between the two ends. This CDR3 is built from 13 residues. In germline, CDR1 is SGHDT, CDR2 YYEEEE. The CDR3: CASSYDRSYEQYF. The CDR3 DNA sequence: TGTGCCAGCAGCTACGACAGATCCTACGAGCAGTACTTC.

CDR3 bases: TGTGCCAGCAGGGGTCGTGCGGAGCCCAATCAGCCCCAGCATTTT. Amino acids: CASRGRAEPNQPQHF. The V gene is TRBV6-5, the J gene TRBJ1-5; D is undetermined. Germline CDR1 is MNHEY and CDR2 is SVGAGI. The germline V and J ends were trimmed by 6 bases and 3 bases, with 15 bases remaining between them. CDR3 length: 15 residues.

The DNA for the CDR3 is TGTGCCAGCAGTCGGGACAGGGGAACTAATGAAAAACTGTTTTTT. It yields the protein CASSRDRGTNEKLFF. The V gene is TRBV6-1, the J gene TRBJ1-4, with 10 nucleotides matching TRBD1. V lost 5 bases, J lost 1 base, and 1 base stayed unmatched. Germline CDR1 MNHNS, CDR2 SASEGT. The CDR3 is 15 residues long.

The chain recombines TRBV9 with TRBJ2-3; D remains unclear. CDR1 is SGDLS and CDR2 is YYNGEE in the germline V gene. V lost 4 bases and J 5 bases, leaving 11 bases between the germline ends. This CDR3 spans 13 amino acids. In DNA, the CDR3 is TGTGCCAGCAGCACATGGGCCGGAGATACGCAGTATTTT. This encodes CASSTWAGDTQYF.

The chain recombines TRBV10-3 with TRBJ2-3; 9 bases line up with TRBD2. From germline, CDR1 is ENHRY and CDR2 SYGVKD. The CDR3 extends over 15 amino acids. V shed 2 bases and J 1 base; nucleotides not matched to a gene: 1. The CDR3 bases are TGTGCCATCAGTGAGCTAGCGGGACGCACAGATACGCAGTATTTT. This gives the protein CAISELAGRTDTQYF.

The chain carries TRBV5-6 and TRBJ1-1; TRBD1 might be the D (6 bases). Germline CDR1 is SGHDT and CDR2 is YYEEEE. This CDR3 has 15 amino acids. V dropped 0 bases and J dropped 6 bases, with 15 bases sitting between them. CDR3 sequence reads: CASSLGGHTGPEAFF. CDR3 bases: TGTGCCAGCAGCTTGGGGGGACACACCGGCCCTGAAGCTTTCTTT. Together with reference TRBV5-6 and TRBJ1-1, the CDR3 gives the full variable domain: DAGVTQSPTHLIKTRGQQVTLRCSPKSGHDTVSWYQQALGQGPQFIFQYYEEEERQRGNFPDRFSGHQFPNYSSELNVNALLLGDSALYLCASSLGGHTGPEAFFGQGTRLTVV.

This clone has more than one count but fewer than ten. Possible read error: a much larger clone is one base away. Other DNA sequences in this sample translate to the same CDR3. The chain has TRBV11-2 and TRBJ1-4; D ambiguous. The germline V gene has CDR1 SGHAT and CDR2 FQNNGV. This CDR3 has 11 residues. V lost 1 base and J lost 7, with 1 base in between. The CDR3 nucleotides read TGTGCCAGCAGCTTAGGTGAAAAACTGTTTTTT. It encodes CASSLGEKLFF.

The rearrangement links TRBV19 to TRBJ2-2, with a weak D call TRBD2 (6 bases). V dropped 5 bases and J dropped 7 bases, with 14 bases sitting between them. CDR3 length: 14 residues. CDR1 LNHDA and CDR2 SQIVND come from the germline V gene (reference sequence). The CDR3 reads CASSETRMVGELFF. The CDR3 DNA follows: TGTGCCAGTAGTGAGACTAGAATGGTCGGGGAGCTGTTTTTT. Using reference TRBV19 and TRBJ2-2 for the parts outside the CDR3, the full variable domain is DGGITQSPKYLFRKEGQNVTLSCEQNLNHDAMYWYRQDPGQGLRLIYYSQIVNDFQKGDIAEGYSVSREKKESFPLTVTSAQKNPTAFYLCASSETRMVGELFFGEGSRLTVL.

The chain employs TRBV7-9 and TRBJ2-3, with a possible D match to TRBD2 (5 bases). This CDR3 spans 15 amino acids. V gave up 5 bases and J gave up 2 bases, with 14 bases separating them. The germline gives CDR1 SEHNR, CDR2 FQNEAQ (reference sequence). Here the CDR3 DNA reads TGTGCCAGCAGCAACACTAGAGAATCCACAGATACGCAGTATTTT. Translated: CASSNTRESTDTQYF.

The V and J genes are TRBV4-2 and TRBJ1-2, with a tentative D call TRBD1 (5 bases). The CDR3 consists of 17 residues. Germline V gives CDR1 LGHNA, CDR2 YNFKEQ. V lost 1 base and J 6 bases, leaving 21 bases between the germline ends. The CDR3 loop reads CASSQVQVSVEWDGYTF. The CDR3 DNA follows: TGTGCCAGCAGCCAAGTACAGGTCTCTGTGGAATGGGATGGCTACACCTTC.

The chain combines TRBV25-1 with TRBJ1-5; D gene uncertain. The CDR3 has 17 residues. Trimming shortened V by 2 bases and J by 5 bases, and 19 bases separated the two germline ends. Germline loops: CDR1 MGHDK, CDR2 SYGVNS. The CDR3 sequence: CASSEGPTTEEYQPQHF. The CDR3 DNA is TGTGCCAGCAGTGAAGGCCCCACGACGGAGGAATATCAGCCCCAGCATTTT.

The chain combines TRBV9 with TRBJ1-1, with D possibly matching TRBD1 (5 bases). The CDR3 runs to 15 residues. Germline values: CDR1 SGDLS, CDR2 YYNGEE. Trimming left V 8 bases short and J 2 bases short, with 19 bases between. DNA of the CDR3: TGTGCCAGTGCAACCGGGACCATTACAAACACTGAAGCTTTCTTT. It yields the protein CASATGTITNTEAFF.

The V gene is TRBV6-6, the J gene TRBJ2-2, with no clear D. The V end lost 6 bases, the J end lost 8 bases, and 10 bases lay between the germline ends. This CDR3 region has 12 residues. CDR1 and CDR2 from the germline V gene are MNHNY and SVGAGI (reference sequence). As DNA, the CDR3 is TGTGCCAGCAGCCCCGCGTGGGGGGAGCTGTTTTTT. Encoded protein: CASSPAWGELFF.

V gene TRBV7-9 combines with J gene TRBJ2-7; 10 nucleotides agree with TRBD1. Germline-derived CDR1 and CDR2 are SEHNR and FQNEAQ (reference sequence). V gave up 7 bases and J gave up 2 bases; unmatched junction bases: 11. The CDR3 has 16 amino acids. The CDR3 DNA sequence: TGTGCCAGCATGACACCCCGGGACAGGGGTCCCTACGAGCAGTACTTC. Translation: CASMTPRDRGPYEQYF. The variable domain in full, completed from reference TRBV7-9 and TRBJ2-7, reads DTGVSQNPRHKITKRGQNVTFRCDPISEHNRLYWYRQTLGQGPEFLTYFQNEAQLEKSRLLSDRFSAERPKGSFSTLEIQRTEQGDSAMYLCASMTPRDRGPYEQYFGPGTRLTVT.

This clone was detected only once. The chain has TRBV27 and TRBJ2-5; D is possibly TRBD1 or TRBD2 (5 bases each). The V gene lost 6 bases and the J gene lost 5 bases, with 16 bases spanning the gap. Per the germline V gene, CDR1 is MNHEY and CDR2 is SMNVEV (reference sequence). The CDR3 is 14 amino acids. In nucleotides, the CDR3 is TGTGCCAGCAGCCCCGATCCAGAGGGGGAGACCCAGTACTTC. It specifies CASSPDPEGETQYF.

The chain is built from TRBV5-6 and TRBJ1-1; 7 nucleotides line up with TRBD1. This CDR3 region has 12 residues. Germline CDR1 SGHDT, CDR2 YYEEEE. Unmatched junction bases numbered 3, after V lost 4 bases and J lost 6 bases. CDR3 coding DNA: TGTGCCAGCAGCCCTACAGGGGCTGAAGCTTTCTTT. It yields the protein CASSPTGAEAFF. Drawing the rest from reference TRBV5-6 and TRBJ1-1, the complete variable domain is DAGVTQSPTHLIKTRGQQVTLRCSPKSGHDTVSWYQQALGQGPQFIFQYYEEEERQRGNFPDRFSGHQFPNYSSELNVNALLLGDSALYLCASSPTGAEAFFGQGTRLTVV.

V gene TRBV4-1 combines with J gene TRBJ2-5; 13 nucleotides match TRBD2. Trimming cost V 2 bases and J 0 bases; bases outside gene matches: 3. The CDR3 is made up of 17 amino acids. CDR1 and CDR2 from the germline V gene are MGHRA and YSYEKL. CDR3 DNA sequence: TGCGCCAGCAGCCAAAAACTAGCGGGAGGGTACCAAGAGACCCAGTACTTC. It codes for CASSQKLAGGYQETQYF.

Details on this clone: The same CDR3 is also encoded by other DNA sequences in this sample. The V gene is TRBV28, the J gene TRBJ1-5; 9 bases line up with TRBD1. The CDR3 has 14 amino acids. J lost 6 bases, V lost 4 bases, and 4 bases had no gene match. Germline CDR1 MDHEN, CDR2 SYDVKM. In DNA form, the CDR3 reads TGTGCCAGCAGTTCAGGACAGGGGAGTCAGCCCCAGCATTTT. Encoded protein: CASSSGQGSQPQHF.

The CDR3 protein is CASSTVYRPNLDEQYF. DNA of the CDR3: TGTGCCAGCAGCACGGTATACAGGCCCAACCTGGACGAGCAGTACTTC. The chain employs TRBV7-9 and TRBJ2-7; possibly TRBD1 for D (5 bases). The CDR3 has 16 amino acids. Germline loops: CDR1 SEHNR, CDR2 FQNEAQ (reference sequence). V was clipped by 5 bases and J by 5 bases, with 22 bases between them.